This is a list of T cell receptor beta chains from one sample in a study of tumor-infiltrating lymphocytes in localized non-small cell lung cancer. The repertoire was sequenced with immunoSEQ multiplex PCR; TCRdb's copy has only in-frame clones and lacks some. This repertoire shows about 7,000 clones, 74% found once; its top ten account for roughly 6.9%. Sequencing input: uninvolved lung tissue not adjacent to the tumor. The receptors were gathered from a human donor with non-small cell lung cancer. The CDR3 runs from the conserved cysteine through the conserved F or W. Fields, in order: D gene, J gene, clone size, V gene, CDR3 DNA, CDR3 protein. D genes are given only for firm matches. Not all rows give a size; the values are once, few, many and, for expanded clones, a class.

TRBD2 TRBJ2-3 once TRBV27 TGTGCCAGCAGTTTACTAGCGGGGGGGCGGGGCACAGATACGCAGTATTTT CASSLLAGGRGTDTQYF
NA TRBJ2-7 medium-sized TRBV5-1 TGCGCCAGCAGCTCCGAGCTCAGGCTTCACTCCTACGAGCAGTACTTC CASSSELRLHSYEQYF
NA TRBJ2-1 NA TRBV4-1 TGCGCCAGCAGCCTCATCCCCAGCGGAGATAACAATGAGCAGTTCTTC CASSLIPSGDNNEQFF
TRBD1 TRBJ2-7 NA TRBV6-5 TGTGCCAGCAGCCCGGGACAGGGGATCTACGAGCAGTACTTC CASSPGQGIYEQYF
TRBD2 TRBJ2-2 few TRBV28 TGTGCCAGCAGTTTTCCCAATTCACTAGCGGGGTTTAACACCGGGGAGCTGTTTTTT CASSFPNSLAGFNTGELFF
TRBD2 TRBJ2-2 NA TRBV4-2 TGTGCCAGCAGCCCGCGGGGGGGGGTCGGCACCGGGGAGCTGTTTTTT CASSPRGGVGTGELFF
TRBD2 TRBJ2-1 NA TRBV4-2 TGTGCCAGCAGCCCCGTCCTAGCGGGGGGCTCAAATGAGCAGTTCTTC CASSPVLAGGSNEQFF
TRBD1 TRBJ1-5 few TRBV7-2 TGTGCCAGCAGCTTTACAGGGGGCGAGCAGCCCCAGCATTTT CASSFTGGEQPQHF
TRBD1 TRBJ2-1 NA TRBV19 TGTGCCAGTATCCAGACAGGGACCTACAATGAGCAGTTCTTC CASIQTGTYNEQFF
NA TRBJ2-2 NA TRBV11-3 TGTGCCAGCAGCTCCCAGGACCGTTCCCCTGGGGAGCTGTTTTTT CASSSQDRSPGELFF
NA TRBJ1-2 NA TRBV27 TGTGCCAGCAGTCCGATCAACCCCGTAGACAGGATCCATGGCTACACCTTC CASSPINPVDRIHGYTF
NA TRBJ2-4 NA TRBV6-4 TGTGCCAGCACGGAGGCCAAAAACATTCAGTACTTC CASTEAKNIQYF
NA TRBJ2-3 NA TRBV29-1 TGCAGCGTTGGAGATACGCAGTATTTT CSVGDTQYF
TRBD1 TRBJ1-1 NA TRBV6-4 TGTGCCAGCAGTGGTCACGGGGTACAGGGGGCTGAAGCTTTCTTT CASSGHGVQGAEAFF
TRBD1 TRBJ1-4 NA TRBV7-3 TGTGCCAGCAGCCCCACGGACAGGGGAGAAAAACTGTTTTTT CASSPTDRGEKLFF
NA TRBJ1-6 NA TRBV28 TGTGCCAGCGAATCTGGACAGTTCTATAATTCACCCCTCCACTTT CASESGQFYNSPLHF
NA TRBJ1-3 NA TRBV15 TGTGCCACCAGCAGAGATCTGACCTCTGGAAACACCATATATTTT CATSRDLTSGNTIYF
NA TRBJ1-1 NA TRBV28 TGTGCCAGCAGGACATTCCTCCCGAGGACTGAAGCTTTCTTT CASRTFLPRTEAFF
NA TRBJ1-6 NA TRBV6-5 TGTGCCAGCAGCCGAGGGGATTCACCCCTCCACTTT CASSRGDSPLHF
NA TRBJ1-2 NA TRBV12-1 TGTGCCAGCAGCCTTTTTCACGTTGCTAACTATGGCTACACCTTC CASSLFHVANYGYTF
NA TRBJ1-6 NA TRBV2 TGTGCCAGCAGGAGCTCCTATAATTCACCCCTCCACTTT CASRSSYNSPLHF
NA TRBJ1-4 medium-sized TRBV27 TGTGCCAGCAGTTTCCGGGGCCTTGAAAAACTGTTTTTT CASSFRGLEKLFF
TRBD2 TRBJ2-1 NA TRBV7-2 TGTGCCAGCAGCTTAGGTGGCGGGGGCTCCTACAATGAGCAGTTCTTC CASSLGGGGSYNEQFF
NA TRBJ2-7 NA TRBV7-9 TGTGCCAGCAGTCACCCCGGGACGGTCGTCGGGGAGCAGTACTTC CASSHPGTVVGEQYF
TRBD1 TRBJ1-4 NA TRBV28 TGTGCCAGCAGTTTCCTCCTATCGGGACAGGGGAATGAAAAACTGTTTTTT CASSFLLSGQGNEKLFF
NA TRBJ2-1 few TRBV29-1 TGCAGCGCCCCTGGGTGGGGGGAGGTGAATGAGCAGTTCTTC CSAPGWGEVNEQFF
NA TRBJ2-1 NA TRBV5-5 TGTGCCAGCAGCTTGGTTGCGCAGAGCTCCTACAATGAGCAGTTCTTC CASSLVAQSSYNEQFF
NA TRBJ1-5 NA TRBV2 TGTGCCAGCAAGGGAGGCAATCAGCCCCAGCATTTT CASKGGNQPQHF
NA TRBJ2-5 NA TRBV5-4 TGTGCCAGCAGCTCCCCCGGGACCATAGCCCAGTACTTC CASSSPGTIAQYF
NA TRBJ2-7 once TRBV11-2 TGTGCCAGCAGCTTTTACAGCTCCTACGAGCAGTACTTC CASSFYSSYEQYF
NA TRBJ2-7 NA TRBV15 TGTGCCACCAGCCCAGGGGTGGGATACGAGCAGTACTTC CATSPGVGYEQYF
NA TRBJ2-2 NA TRBV2 TGTGCCAGCAAGAGCCCCAGACAGACAGCCACCGGGGAGCTGTTTTTT CASKSPRQTATGELFF
NA TRBJ2-7 few TRBV6-5 TGTGCCAGCAGTCGTCGGAATCGGGACTACGAGCAGTACTTC CASSRRNRDYEQYF
TRBD1 TRBJ1-2 NA TRBV7-2 TGTGCCAGCAGCCCAAGAGGGGGCGGGACAGGGGGGAACTATGGCTACACCTTC CASSPRGGGTGGNYGYTF
NA TRBJ1-3 NA TRBV7-2 TGTGCCAGCAGCCTCAGGGTCTTGGACACCATATATTTT CASSLRVLDTIYF
NA TRBJ1-1 NA TRBV5-5 TGTGCCAGCAGCGTTAGCAGGGCCAGCACTGAAGCTTTCTTT CASSVSRASTEAFF
TRBD1 TRBJ2-3 NA TRBV6-4 TGTGCCAGCAGTGACGTTGGGACAGGGGCAACAGATACGCAGTATTTT CASSDVGTGATDTQYF
NA TRBJ1-1 NA TRBV7-6 TGTGCCAGCAGCTTGGGGGGACCAAACACTGAAGCTTTCTTT CASSLGGPNTEAFF
NA TRBJ1-2 NA TRBV30 TGTGCCTGGAGTGGGAACTATGGCTACACCTTC CAWSGNYGYTF
NA TRBJ2-2 NA TRBV11-3 TGTGCCAGCAGCTTATTTAACACCGGGGAGCTGTTTTTT CASSLFNTGELFF
NA TRBJ2-7 NA TRBV5-1 TGCGCCAGCAGCTGGACTGCCGCCCACGAGCAGTACTTC CASSWTAAHEQYF
TRBD2 TRBJ2-5 NA TRBV4-3 TGCGCCAGCAGCCAGGGAGGGCGGGAGCTCCAAGAGACCCAGTACTTC CASSQGGRELQETQYF
NA TRBJ1-3 NA TRBV6-4 TGTGCCAGCAGTGACCACAGGGAGTCAGGAAACACCATATATTTT CASSDHRESGNTIYF
NA TRBJ1-2 NA TRBV9 TGTGCCAGCAGCCCCAGGGGAAACGTAAACTATGGCTACACCTTC CASSPRGNVNYGYTF
NA TRBJ1-3 NA TRBV4-2 TGTGCCAGCAGCCAATCTGGAAACACCATATATTTT CASSQSGNTIYF
NA TRBJ2-6 NA TRBV7-9 TGTGCCAGCAGCTTGGGGGCGGGGAGCTCTGGGGCCAACGTCCTGACTTTC CASSLGAGSSGANVLTF
TRBD2 TRBJ2-5 NA TRBV7-6 TGTGCCAGCAGCATCACTAGCGGAGAGACCCAGTACTTC CASSITSGETQYF
NA TRBJ1-6 NA TRBV4-2 TGTGCCAGCAGCCCAGCACCTAATTCACCCCTCCACTTT CASSPAPNSPLHF
NA TRBJ1-6 few TRBV19 TGTGCCAGTAATGATCTTGGTTCACCCCTCCACTTT CASNDLGSPLHF
TRBD1 TRBJ1-6 NA TRBV28 TGTGCCAGCAGCTCAGGGGGCTCGAATTCACCCCTCCACTTT CASSSGGSNSPLHF
TRBD2 TRBJ2-5 once TRBV19 TGTGCCAGTACTAACCCCCCTGGGACTAGCGGGACGGAGCAAGAGACCCAGTACTTC CASTNPPGTSGTEQETQYF
TRBD1 TRBJ2-5 NA TRBV9 TGTGCCAGCAGCGTCGGGACAGGGGGCAACGGGGCCCAGTACTTC CASSVGTGGNGAQYF
NA TRBJ1-1 NA TRBV6-5 TGTGCCAGCAGTTACTCACGGGGCTCTTTAGCTTTCTTT CASSYSRGSLAFF
TRBD1 TRBJ1-5 NA TRBV19 TGTGCCAGTAGTATTGACAGGGGGACCAATCAGCCCCAGCATTTT CASSIDRGTNQPQHF
TRBD2 TRBJ2-2 NA TRBV7-9 TGTGCCAGCAGCTCAGCGGGACTCGGCACCGGGGAGCTGTTTTTT CASSSAGLGTGELFF
TRBD1 TRBJ1-3 NA TRBV7-9 TGTGCCAGCAGGAAGGGGACAGCTGGAAACACCATATATTTT CASRKGTAGNTIYF
NA TRBJ1-1 NA TRBV4-1 TGCGCCAGCCAATGGGGAGGGGACGTCACTGAAGCTTTCTTT CASQWGGDVTEAFF
NA TRBJ1-6 NA TRBV10-3 TGTGCCATCAGTGAGTCTGGCAGCGAGAATTCACCCCTCCACTTT CAISESGSENSPLHF
TRBD2 TRBJ2-1 NA TRBV19 TGTGCCAGTAAGGTGACTAGCGGGGGGGGATCCTACAATGAGCAGTTCTTC CASKVTSGGGSYNEQFF
TRBD2 TRBJ2-1 NA TRBV5-1 TGCGCCAGCACCCCCAGCGGGGGGAACTACAATGAGCAGTTCTTC CASTPSGGNYNEQFF